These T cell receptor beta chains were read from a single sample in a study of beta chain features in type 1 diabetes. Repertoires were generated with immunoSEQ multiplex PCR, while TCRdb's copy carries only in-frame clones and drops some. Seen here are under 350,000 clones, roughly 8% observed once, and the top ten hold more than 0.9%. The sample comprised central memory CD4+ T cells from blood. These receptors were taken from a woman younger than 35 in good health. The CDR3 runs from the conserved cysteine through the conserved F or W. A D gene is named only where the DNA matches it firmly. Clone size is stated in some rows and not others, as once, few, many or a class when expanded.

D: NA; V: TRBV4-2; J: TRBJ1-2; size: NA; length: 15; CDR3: CASKREKTSNYGYTF; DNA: TGTGCCAGCAAACGGGAGAAGACTTCCAACTATGGCTACACCTTC
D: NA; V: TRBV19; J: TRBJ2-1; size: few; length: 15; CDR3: CASDTIARGFAEQFF; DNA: TGTGCCAGCGACACAATAGCGCGGGGATTCGCTGAGCAGTTCTTC
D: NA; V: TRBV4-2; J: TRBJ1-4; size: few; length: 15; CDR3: CASSQPGGGNEKLFF; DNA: TGTGCCAGCAGCCAACCCGGGGGCGGTAATGAAAAACTGTTTTTT
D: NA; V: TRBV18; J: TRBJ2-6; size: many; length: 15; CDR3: CASSSQPSGANVLTF; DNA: TGTGCCAGCTCATCACAGCCCTCTGGGGCCAACGTCCTGACTTTC
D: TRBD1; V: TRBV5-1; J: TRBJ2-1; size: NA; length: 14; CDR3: CASSPGQEYNEQFF; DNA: TGCGCCAGCAGCCCGGGACAGGAGTACAATGAGCAGTTCTTC
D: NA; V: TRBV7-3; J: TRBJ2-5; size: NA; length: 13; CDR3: CASSPGTQETQYF; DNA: TGTGCCAGCAGCCCGGGGACCCAAGAGACCCAGTACTTC
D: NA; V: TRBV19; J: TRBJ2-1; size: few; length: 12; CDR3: CASSRDFNEQFF; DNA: TGTGCCAGTAGTAGGGATTTCAATGAGCAGTTCTTC
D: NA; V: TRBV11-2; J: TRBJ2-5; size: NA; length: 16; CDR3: CASSVRPAPGEETQYF; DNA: TGTGCCAGCAGCGTCAGGCCTGCTCCAGGGGAGGAGACCCAGTACTTC
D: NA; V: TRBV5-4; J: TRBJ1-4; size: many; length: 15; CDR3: CASSLDGAQAEKLFF; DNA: TGTGCCAGCAGCTTGGATGGGGCTCAGGCTGAAAAACTGTTTTTT
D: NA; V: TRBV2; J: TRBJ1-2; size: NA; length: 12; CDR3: CASSEKPYGYTF; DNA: TGTGCCAGCAGTGAAAAACCCTATGGCTACACCTTC
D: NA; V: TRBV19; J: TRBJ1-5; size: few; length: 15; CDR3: CASSIAAGGHQPQHF; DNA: TGTGCCAGTAGTATAGCTGCCGGGGGACATCAGCCCCAGCATTTT
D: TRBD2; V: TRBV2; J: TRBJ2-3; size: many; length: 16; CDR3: CASGASLAGGTDTQYF; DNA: TGTGCCAGCGGTGCCTCCCTAGCGGGGGGCACTGATACGCAGTATTTT
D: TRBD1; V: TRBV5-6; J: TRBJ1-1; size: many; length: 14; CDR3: CASSRQGTNTEAFF; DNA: TGTGCCAGCAGCCGACAGGGCACTAACACTGAAGCTTTCTTT
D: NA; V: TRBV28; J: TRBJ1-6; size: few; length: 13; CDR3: CASIGTDDSPLHF; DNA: TGTGCCAGCATCGGGACTGATGATTCACCCCTCCACTTT
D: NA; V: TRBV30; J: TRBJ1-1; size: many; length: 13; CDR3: CAWSRGRNTEAFF; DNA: TGTGCCTGGAGTAGGGGTCGGAACACTGAAGCTTTCTTT
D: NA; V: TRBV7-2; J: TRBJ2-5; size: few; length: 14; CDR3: CASSLGTSRETQYF; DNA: TGTGCCAGCAGCTTAGGGACTTCTAGAGAGACCCAGTACTTC
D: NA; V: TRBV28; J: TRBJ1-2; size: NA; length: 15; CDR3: CASSFWTVRLYGYTF; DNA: TGTGCCAGCAGTTTTTGGACAGTTCGTTTATATGGCTACACCTTC
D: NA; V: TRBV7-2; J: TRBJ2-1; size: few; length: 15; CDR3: CASSPLAGLQGEQFF; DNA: TGTGCCAGCAGCCCACTGGCGGGCCTCCAAGGTGAGCAGTTCTTC
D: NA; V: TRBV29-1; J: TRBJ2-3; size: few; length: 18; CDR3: CSVERPLTRGASTDTQYF; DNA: TGCAGCGTTGAAAGGCCCTTAACCCGGGGGGCTAGCACAGATACGCAGTATTTT
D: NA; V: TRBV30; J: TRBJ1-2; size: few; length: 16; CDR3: CASHRSRLRTAYGYTF; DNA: TGTGCCTCTCACCGATCCCGTTTACGGACAGCCTATGGCTACACCTTC
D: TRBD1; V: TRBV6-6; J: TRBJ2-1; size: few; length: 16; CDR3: CASSYSTGKGHNEQFF; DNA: TGTGCCAGCAGTTACTCGACAGGGAAGGGGCACAATGAGCAGTTCTTC
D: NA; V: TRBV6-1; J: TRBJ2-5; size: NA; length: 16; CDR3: CASSEAWGGAGETQYF; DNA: TGTGCCAGCAGTGAAGCGTGGGGGGGGGCAGGAGAGACCCAGTACTTC
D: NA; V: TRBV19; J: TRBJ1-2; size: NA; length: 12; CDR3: CASSSLSHGYTF; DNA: TGTGCCAGTAGCAGCCTCTCCCATGGCTACACCTTC
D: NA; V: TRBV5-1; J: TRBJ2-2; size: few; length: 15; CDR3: CASSAGPADTGELFF; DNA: TGCGCCAGCAGCGCGGGACCTGCGGACACCGGGGAGCTGTTTTTT
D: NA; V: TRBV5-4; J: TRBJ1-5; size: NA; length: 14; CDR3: CASSLGPGGQPQHF; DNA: TGTGCCAGCAGCTTGGGCCCGGGGGGTCAGCCCCAGCATTTT
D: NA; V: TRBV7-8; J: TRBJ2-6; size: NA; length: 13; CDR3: CASKLGGANVLTF; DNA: TGTGCCAGCAAGTTGGGTGGGGCCAACGTCCTGACTTTC
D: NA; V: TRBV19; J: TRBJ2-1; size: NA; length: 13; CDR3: CASSLFGAGAPIF; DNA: NA
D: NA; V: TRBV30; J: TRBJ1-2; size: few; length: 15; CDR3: CAWRRKGSKDYGYTF; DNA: TGTGCCTGGAGAAGGAAGGGGTCGAAGGACTATGGCTACACCTTC
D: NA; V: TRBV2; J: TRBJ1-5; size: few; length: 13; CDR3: CASSLQGGQPQHF; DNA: TGTGCCAGCAGTCTACAGGGAGGACAGCCCCAGCATTTT
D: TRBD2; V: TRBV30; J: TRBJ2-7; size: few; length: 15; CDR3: CAWSVYTSGRTEQYF; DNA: TGTGCCTGGAGTGTATATACTAGCGGGAGGACCGAGCAGTACTTC
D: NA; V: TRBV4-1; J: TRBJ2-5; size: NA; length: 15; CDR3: CASSLYLGGQETQYF; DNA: TGCGCCAGCAGCCTCTACCTAGGGGGCCAAGAGACCCAGTACTTC
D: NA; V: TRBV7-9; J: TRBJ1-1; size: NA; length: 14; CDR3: CASSFTPGDTEAFF; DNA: TGTGCCAGCAGCTTTACCCCTGGGGACACTGAAGCTTTCTTT
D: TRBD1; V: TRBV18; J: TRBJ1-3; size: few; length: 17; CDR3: CASSPTLGQGTGNTIYF; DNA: TGTGCCAGCTCACCAACGCTGGGACAGGGAACTGGAAACACCATATATTTT
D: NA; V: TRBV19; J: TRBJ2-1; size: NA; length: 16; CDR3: CASSVLSSPSHNEQFF; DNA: TGTGCCAGTAGCGTGCTCTCTAGCCCCAGCCACAATGAGCAGTTCTTC
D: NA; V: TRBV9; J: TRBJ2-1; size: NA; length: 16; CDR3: CASSAGVSTSYNEQFF; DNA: TGTGCCAGCAGCGCGGGAGTGTCGACCTCCTACAATGAGCAGTTCTTC
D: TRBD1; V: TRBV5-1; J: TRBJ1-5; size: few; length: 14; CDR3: CASSRTGDDQPQHF; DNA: TGCGCCAGCAGCCGAACAGGGGACGATCAGCCCCAGCATTTT
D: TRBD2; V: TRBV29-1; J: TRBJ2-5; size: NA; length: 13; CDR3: CSVDSGGGETQYF; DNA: TGCAGCGTTGATAGCGGCGGGGGAGAGACCCAGTACTTC
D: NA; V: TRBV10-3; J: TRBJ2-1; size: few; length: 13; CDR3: CAAAYNLYNEQFF; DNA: TGTGCCGCCGCTTATAATCTCTACAATGAGCAGTTCTTC
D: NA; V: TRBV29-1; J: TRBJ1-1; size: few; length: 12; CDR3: CSVSRGVTEAFF; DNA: TGCAGCGTTTCCAGGGGAGTAACTGAAGCTTTCTTT
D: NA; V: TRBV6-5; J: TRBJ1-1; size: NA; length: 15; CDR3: CASTLTINGNTEAFF; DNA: TGTGCCAGCACCTTAACTATAAACGGGAACACTGAAGCTTTCTTT
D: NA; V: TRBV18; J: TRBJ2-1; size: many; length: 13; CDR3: CASSPATGNEQFF; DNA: TGTGCCAGCTCACCCGCGACAGGCAATGAGCAGTTCTTC
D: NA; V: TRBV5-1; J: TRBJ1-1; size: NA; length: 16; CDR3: CASSSQVAGSNTEAFF; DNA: TGCGCCAGCAGCTCCCAGGTTGCAGGTTCTAACACTGAAGCTTTCTTT
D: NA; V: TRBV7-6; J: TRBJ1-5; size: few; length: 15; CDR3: CASSLQDGGDQPQHF; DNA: TGTGCCAGCAGCCTCCAGGACGGGGGCGATCAGCCCCAGCATTTT
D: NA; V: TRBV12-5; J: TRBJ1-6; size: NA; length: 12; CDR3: CASGLDGGPLHF; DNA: TGTGCTAGTGGTTTGGATGGAGGACCCCTCCACTTT
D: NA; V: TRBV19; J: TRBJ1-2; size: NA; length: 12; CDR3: CASSNQGGSYTF; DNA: TGTGCCAGTAGTAACCAGGGAGGGAGCTACACCTTC
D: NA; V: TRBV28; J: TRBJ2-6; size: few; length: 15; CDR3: CASSLKGSGANVLTF; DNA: TGTGCCAGCAGTTTGAAGGGTTCTGGGGCCAACGTCCTGACTTTC
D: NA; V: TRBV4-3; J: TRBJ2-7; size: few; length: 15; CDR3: CASSQGWGRNYEQYF; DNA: TGCGCCAGCAGCCAAGGCTGGGGTCGGAACTACGAGCAGTACTTC
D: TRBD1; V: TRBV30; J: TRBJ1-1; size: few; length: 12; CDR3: CAWARGQREAFF; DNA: TGTGCCTGGGCGCGGGGACAGAGAGAAGCTTTCTTT
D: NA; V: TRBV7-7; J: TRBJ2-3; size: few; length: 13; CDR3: CASSLVIGDTQYF; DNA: TGTGCTAGCAGCTTGGTGATAGGTGATACGCAGTATTTT
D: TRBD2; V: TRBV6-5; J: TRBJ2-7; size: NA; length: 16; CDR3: CASSYSTSASSYEQYF; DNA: TGTGCCAGCAGTTACTCGACTAGCGCGAGCTCCTACGAGCAGTACTTC
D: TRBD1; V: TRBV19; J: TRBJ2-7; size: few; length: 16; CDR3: CASSETPGQGLYEQYF; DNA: TGTGCCAGTAGTGAGACGCCGGGACAGGGTCTCTACGAGCAGTACTTC